The source of this T cell receptor (beta chain) is a study of blood T cells in healthy people across ages. Study findings and constraints: Compared with aged donors, long-lived donors showed fewer expanded clones, suggesting selection.

CDR1 and CDR2 (germline): MDHEN, SYDVKM. The CDR3 consists of 11 residues. A word on this clonotype: Its antigen is currently unknown.

With a J-beta primer mix and a sample-barcoded 5' primer, a second PCR ran about 7 to 12 cycles. TCRdb re-called the 5' RACE reads through MiXCR, storing one row per CDR3 protein. The sample contains around 1,800,000 distinct CDR3 sequences, approximately 40% of which appear only once. Sequencing was done on a sample of blood. The source is a human donor in good health. This rearrangement joins TRBV28 to TRBJ2-5; D remains unclear. The DNA end favors TRBJ2-4, so the J call may be wrong. CDR3 bases: TGTGCCAGCGGAGAGTGGTACATTCAGTACTTC. It specifies CASGEWYIQYF.